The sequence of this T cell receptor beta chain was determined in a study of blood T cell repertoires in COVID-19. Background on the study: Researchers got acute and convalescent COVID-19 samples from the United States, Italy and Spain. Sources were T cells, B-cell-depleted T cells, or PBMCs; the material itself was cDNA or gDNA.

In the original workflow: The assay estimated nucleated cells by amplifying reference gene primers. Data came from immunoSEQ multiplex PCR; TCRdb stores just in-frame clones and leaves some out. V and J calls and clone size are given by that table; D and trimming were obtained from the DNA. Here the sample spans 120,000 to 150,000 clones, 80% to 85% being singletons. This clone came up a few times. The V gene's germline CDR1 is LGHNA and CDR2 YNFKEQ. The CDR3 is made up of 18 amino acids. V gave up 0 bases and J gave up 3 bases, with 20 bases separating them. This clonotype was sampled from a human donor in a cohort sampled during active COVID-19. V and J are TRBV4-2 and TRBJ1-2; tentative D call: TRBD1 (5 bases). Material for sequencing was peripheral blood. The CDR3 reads CASSQDGTGLEKDYGYTF. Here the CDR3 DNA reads TGTGCCAGCAGCCAAGATGGGACGGGACTGGAAAAGGACTATGGCTACACCTTC.